The text below deals with one T cell receptor beta chain. There is no known antigen for this receptor. Per-base quality was not reported, and no clone a single base away is much larger than it. The data are from a study of T cell therapy after organ transplantation (dated by TCRdb to the late 2010s). Describing the broader study: The therapy products consisted of autologous CMV-specific T cells grown in vitro for 2 to 3 weeks using a peptide pool of 30 HLA class I and II CMV epitopes. Each patient got up to 6 T cell doses, given every 2 weeks, and was then monitored for approximately 31 weeks after finishing therapy. Of the approximately 10 patients, eight were classified as clinical responders and two were classified as nonresponders. Patients received a median of 1.92 x 10^8 CMV-specific T cells across 2 to 6 intravenous infusions. Long-term post-therapy blood samples were obtained 20 to 29 weeks after therapy was completed. An open-label phase I trial of autologous CMV-specific adoptive T cell therapy in solid-organ transplant recipients was the basis for the study, which was a follow-up TRBV repertoire analysis. Only about 85% of the 10 patients had long-term post-therapy samples available.

Per the publication, the time point label means: 20-29 weeks after completion of therapy. Patients were solid-organ transplant recipients with drug-resistant/recurrent cytomegalovirus. Approximately 11 trial participants were chosen for repertoire analysis on the basis of the availability of post-therapy peripheral blood mononuclear cells. Viable CD3+CD8+CD4- lymphocytes were sorted from PBMCs on a BD FACSAria III. Genomic DNA was extracted from sorted cells with the Qiagen DNeasy Kit. TRB CDR3 regions were amplified from genomic DNA with the immunoSEQ two-step, bias-controlled multiplex PCR assay. Sequencing of CDR3 libraries was carried out on an Illumina NextSeq 500. The source study handled its data this way. The immunoSEQ Analyzer platform was used for initial alignment and bioinformatics, including bias normalization against synthetic CDR3 analogs. Annotation of V, D and J genes was based on the definitions in the IMGT database. Additional TRBV analyses were carried out with default settings in VDJtools version 1.1.10 and the R package tcR version 2.2.1.11. GLIPH analysis was performed with version 1.0 using default settings. Significant clonotype frequency changes were tested by 2-sided binomial test with Benjamini-Hochberg correction (alpha = 0.01) in CDR3 sequences with at least 5 reads. The table comes from immuneACCESS by way of TCRdb, which keeps in-frame sequences with V and J called. Part of the clones is missing from these tables; in studies checked, under half for an unresolved V gene and the rest for unknown reasons. D and trimming come from the DNA, and the V and J calls and clone size come from that table. The sample profile shows around 15,000 clones; over 75% of them were found once. Clones ranked in the top ten supply about 28% of the sample.

Overall study outcomes, separate from this receptor: Fold change in CD8 clonality after therapy was inversely correlated with pretherapy clonality, suggesting that less biased repertoires were more receptive to remodeling. Nonresponders showed marked pretherapy clonal expansions with minimal repertoire change after therapy. Both transferred clonotypes and endogenous clonotypes not detected in the therapy products appeared to be included in post-therapy reconstitution. Because the cohort was small, confounders such as concurrent antirejection and antiviral medications could not be assessed. The small number of expansions detected in nonresponders may be due to reduced sample coverage caused by poor CD8+ T cell yield.

CDR1 and CDR2 were assigned from the germline V gene as SGHTA and FQGTGA. CDR3 length: 14 amino acids, cysteine to phenylalanine. The retained sequence is limited to the CDR3, 42 bases, with the frame set at the first base. Between the V and J ends, shortened by 7 bases and 3 bases respectively, the junction contains 12 bases. This sequence originates from a human patient who had received a solid organ transplant and had CMV disease. Where a transplant has occurred, the graft donor may have supplied some of the T cells. The sequence links TRBV7-3 to TRBJ2-2, and the D gene may be TRBD2, 5 bases matching. The source was CD8+ T cells from blood, collected after autologous CMV-specific T cell therapy. In nucleotides, the sequence is TGTGCCAGCAACCGAGGAGGTTACACCGGGGAGCTGTTTTTT. This gives the protein CASNRGGYTGELFF.